Here is one T cell receptor beta chain with its context. This CDR3 has 16 amino acids. The trim removed 3 bases at V and 2 bases at J, leaving 6 bases unmatched. Germline values: CDR1 SNHLY, CDR2 FYNNEI. Original handling: Amplification from reference gene primers served as the basis for estimated nucleated cell counts. TCRdb's copy holds only in-frame clones and misses some; the assay was immunoSEQ multiplex PCR. The V and J calls and clone size come from that table; D and trimming were worked out from the DNA. The table has about 73,000 clones, about 92% seen once. The data originate from a study of blood T cell repertoires in COVID-19. At the level of the study: The United States, Italy and Spain provided the acute and convalescent COVID-19 samples. Sources were T cells, B-cell-depleted T cells, or PBMCs; the material itself was cDNA or gDNA.

This chain connects TRBV2 to TRBJ1-4; TRBD1 matches 7 bases. The sequenced material came from peripheral blood. The receptor was isolated from an elderly woman with active or convalescent COVID-19. CDR3 region: CASSERQGGTNEKLFF. Written as DNA, the CDR3 is TGTGCCAGCAGTGAGAGACAGGGCGGTACTAATGAAAAACTGTTTTTT.